Sequencing of this T cell receptor (beta chain) was carried out in a study of blood T cell repertoires in COVID-19. Germline V gene lookup returns CDR1 SGHTA and CDR2 FQGTGA. The CDR3 has 14 residues. With V trimmed by 2 bases and J by 2 bases, 2 bases remained unmatched. Profiling relied on immunoSEQ multiplex PCR, and the TCRdb table lists in-frame clones only, not all of them. The sample contains more than 300,000 clones, nearly 90% of which appear only once. Sequenced material: peripheral blood. The chain joins TRBV7-3 to TRBJ2-7, with 8 bases lining up with TRBD2. The source of this sequence is a woman aged 40 to 55 with COVID-19, enrolled during active disease. The CDR3 coding sequence is TGTGCCAGCAGCTTAGACGGGGGGGCCTACGAGCAGTACTTC. Protein product: CASSLDGGAYEQYF.